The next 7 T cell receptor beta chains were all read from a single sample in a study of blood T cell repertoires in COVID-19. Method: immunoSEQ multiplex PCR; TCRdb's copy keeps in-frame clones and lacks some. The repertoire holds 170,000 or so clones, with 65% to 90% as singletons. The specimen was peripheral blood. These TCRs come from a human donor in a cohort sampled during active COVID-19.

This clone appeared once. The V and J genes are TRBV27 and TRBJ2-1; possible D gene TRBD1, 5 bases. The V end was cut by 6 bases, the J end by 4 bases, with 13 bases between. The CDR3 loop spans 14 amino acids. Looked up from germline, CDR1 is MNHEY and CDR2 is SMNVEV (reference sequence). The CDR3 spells CASSPRGPYNEQFF. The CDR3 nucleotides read TGTGCCAGCAGCCCTAGGGGCCCATACAATGAGCAGTTCTTC.

CDR3 coding DNA: TGTGCCAGCAGCTCGCGACCGGACGGGGATCCTAACTATGGCTACACCTTC. Its translation is CASSSRPDGDPNYGYTF. The V gene is TRBV7-3, the J gene TRBJ1-2; no clear D gene. This CDR3 has 17 residues. The V end lost 4 bases, the J end lost 0 bases, and 18 bases lay between the germline ends. Germline V gene lookup returns CDR1 SGHTA and CDR2 FQGTGA. Full variable domain (outside the CDR3, taken from reference TRBV7-3 and TRBJ1-2): GAGVSQTPSNKVTEKGKYVELRCDPISGHTALYWYRQSLGQGPEFLIYFQGTGAADDSGLPNDRFFAVRPEGSVSTLKIQRTERGDSAVYLCASSSRPDGDPNYGYTFGSGTRLTVV.

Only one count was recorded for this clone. The CDR3 reads CASSYSGGYNQPQHF. CDR3 coding DNA: TGTGCCAGCAGTTACTCGGGGGGGTACAATCAGCCCCAGCATTTT. The J gene is TRBJ1-5, the V gene TRBV6-5; D is perhaps TRBD1 (5 bases). V lost 0 bases and J lost 3, with 9 bases in between. The CDR3 loop spans 15 amino acids. CDR1 and CDR2 (germline): MNHEY, SVGAGI.

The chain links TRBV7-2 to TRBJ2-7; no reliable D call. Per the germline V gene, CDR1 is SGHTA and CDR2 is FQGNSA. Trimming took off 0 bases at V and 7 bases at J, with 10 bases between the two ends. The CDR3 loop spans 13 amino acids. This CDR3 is CASSLATTWEQYF. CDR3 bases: TGTGCCAGCAGCTTAGCCACGACTTGGGAGCAGTACTTC.

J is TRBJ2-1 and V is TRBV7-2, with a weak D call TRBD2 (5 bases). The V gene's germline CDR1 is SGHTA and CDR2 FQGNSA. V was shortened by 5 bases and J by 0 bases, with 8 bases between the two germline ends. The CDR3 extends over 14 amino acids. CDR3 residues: CASSPGISYNEQFF. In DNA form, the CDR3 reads TGTGCCAGCAGCCCCGGGATCTCCTACAATGAGCAGTTCTTC.

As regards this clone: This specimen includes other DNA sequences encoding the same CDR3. CDR3 bases: TGTGCCACCAGCAGAGATCGGGGGGCGGGGGAAAAACTGTTTTTT. This translates into CATSRDRGAGEKLFF. The chain carries TRBV15 and TRBJ1-4; TRBD1 might be the D (6 bases). Deletions cut 0 bases from V and 8 bases from J, with 13 bases between. The CDR3 runs 15 residues. In germline, CDR1 is LNHNV, CDR2 YYDKDF (reference sequence). Variable domain in full (rest from reference TRBV15 and TRBJ1-4): DAMVIQNPRYQVTQFGKPVTLSCSQTLNHNVMYWYQQKSSQAPKLLFHYYDKDFNNEADTPDNFQSRRPNTSFCFLDIRSPGLGDTAMYLCATSRDRGAGEKLFFGSGTQLSVL.

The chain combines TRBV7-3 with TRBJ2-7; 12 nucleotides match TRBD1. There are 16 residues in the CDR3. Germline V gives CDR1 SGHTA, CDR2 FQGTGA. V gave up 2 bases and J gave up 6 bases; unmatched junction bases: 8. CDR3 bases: TGTGCCAGCAGCTTAGGATACGGGACAGGGGGCAGCGAGCAGTACTTC. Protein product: CASSLGYGTGGSEQYF.